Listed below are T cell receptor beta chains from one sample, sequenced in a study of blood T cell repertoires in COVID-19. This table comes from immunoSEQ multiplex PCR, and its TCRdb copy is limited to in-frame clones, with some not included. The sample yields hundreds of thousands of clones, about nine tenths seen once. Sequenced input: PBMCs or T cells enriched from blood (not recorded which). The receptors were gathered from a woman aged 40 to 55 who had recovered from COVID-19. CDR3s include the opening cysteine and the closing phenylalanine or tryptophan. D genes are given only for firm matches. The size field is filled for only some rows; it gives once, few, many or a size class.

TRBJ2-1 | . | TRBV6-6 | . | CASSFQQGYNEQFF | TGTGCCAGCAGTTTTCAACAGGGCTACAATGAGCAGTTCTTC
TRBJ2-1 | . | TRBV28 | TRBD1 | CASRDRVAEQFF | TGTGCCAGCCGGGACAGGGTTGCTGAGCAGTTCTTC
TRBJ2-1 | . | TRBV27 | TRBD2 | CASSFSGLAGPYEQFF | TGTGCCAGCAGTTTTAGTGGACTAGCGGGCCCCTATGAGCAGTTCTTC
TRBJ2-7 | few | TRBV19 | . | CASTPGAVSYEQYF | TGTGCCAGTACCCCCGGTGCGGTCAGCTACGAGCAGTACTTC
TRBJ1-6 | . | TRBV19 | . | CASSTGTVDHSPLHF | TGTGCCAGTAGCACCGGGACTGTCGACCATTCACCCCTCCACTTT
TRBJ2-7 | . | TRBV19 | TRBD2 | CASSMRSGDIYEQYF | TGTGCCAGTAGTATGCGCAGCGGGGATATCTACGAGCAGTACTTC
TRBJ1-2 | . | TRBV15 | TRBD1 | CATSRPPTGQGINYGYTF | TGTGCCACCAGCAGACCACCCACGGGACAGGGGATTAACTATGGCTACACCTTC
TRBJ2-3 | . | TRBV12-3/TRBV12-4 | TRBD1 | CASISPRGQGYF | TGTGCCAGCATCTCCCCCCGAGGACAGGGGTATTTT
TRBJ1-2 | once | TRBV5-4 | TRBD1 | CASSIDRGQYGYTF | TGTGCCAGCAGCATTGACAGGGGGCAATATGGCTACACCTTC
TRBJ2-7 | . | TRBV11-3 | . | CASSARGTSYEQYF | TGTGCCAGCAGCGCCAGGGGTACCTCCTACGAGCAGTACTTC
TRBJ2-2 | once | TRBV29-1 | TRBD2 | CSVAENPWGGTNTGELFF | TGCAGCGTTGCCGAAAACCCTTGGGGAGGGACGAACACCGGGGAGCTGTTTTTT
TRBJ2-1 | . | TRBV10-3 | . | CATRSRGGSYNEQFF | TGTGCCACCCGATCCCGAGGAGGGTCCTACAATGAGCAGTTCTTC
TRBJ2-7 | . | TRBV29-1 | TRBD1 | CSVEETGGSVGNEQYF | TGCAGCGTTGAAGAAACAGGGGGTAGTGTGGGTAACGAGCAGTACTTC
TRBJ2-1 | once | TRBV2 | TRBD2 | CASSSRTSGRGNEQFF | TGTGCCAGCAGTTCGAGGACTAGCGGGAGAGGTAATGAGCAGTTCTTC
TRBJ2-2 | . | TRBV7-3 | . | CASSEPPPGLNTGELFF | TGTGCCAGCAGCGAACCCCCCCCGGGACTCAACACCGGGGAGCTGTTTTTT
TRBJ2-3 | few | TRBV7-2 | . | CASSYSPSASQYF | TGTGCCAGCAGTTACAGCCCGAGTGCGTCGCAGTATTTT
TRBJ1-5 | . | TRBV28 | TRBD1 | CASSRDPTGGVAQPQHF | TGTGCCAGCAGCCGGGACCCTACAGGGGGGGTAGCTCAGCCCCAGCATTTT
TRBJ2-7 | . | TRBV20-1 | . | CSARGAGPLEQYF | TGCAGTGCTCGTGGCGCGGGACCCCTCGAGCAGTACTTC
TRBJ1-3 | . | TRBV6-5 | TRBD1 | CASSKDRGLGNTIYF | TGTGCCAGCAGTAAGGACAGGGGGCTAGGAAACACCATATATTTT
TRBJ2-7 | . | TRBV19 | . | CASSRGDSISYEQYF | TGTGCCAGTAGTAGGGGGGACAGTATCTCCTACGAGCAGTACTTC
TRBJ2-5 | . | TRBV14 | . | CASSQGEQETQYF | TGTGCCAGCAGCCAAGGTGAGCAAGAGACCCAGTACTTC
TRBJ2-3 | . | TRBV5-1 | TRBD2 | CATLPSGGSTDTQYF | TGCGCCACCCTGCCTAGCGGGGGAAGCACAGATACGCAGTATTTT
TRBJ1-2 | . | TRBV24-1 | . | CATSDSGFGYTF | TGTGCCACCAGTGATTCCGGGTTTGGCTACACCTTC
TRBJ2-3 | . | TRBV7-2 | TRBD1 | CASSQGQGYIRDTQYF | TGTGCCAGCAGCCAGGGACAGGGGTATATTCGAGATACGCAGTATTTT
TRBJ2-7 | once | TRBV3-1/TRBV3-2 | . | CASSHGGPRNEQYF | TGTGCCAGCAGCCATGGAGGCCCTCGAAACGAGCAGTACTTC
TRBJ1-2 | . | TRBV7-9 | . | CASSSYGGVNYGYTF | TGTGCCAGCAGCTCATACGGGGGAGTGAACTATGGCTACACCTTC
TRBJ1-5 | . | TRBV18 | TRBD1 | CASSPADRAGGQPQHF | TGTGCCAGCTCACCAGCGGACAGGGCTGGTGGTCAGCCCCAGCATTTT
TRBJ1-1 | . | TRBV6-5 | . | CASDWRSMNTEAFF | TGTGCCAGCGATTGGAGGAGCATGAACACTGAAGCTTTCTTT
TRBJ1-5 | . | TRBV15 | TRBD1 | CATSRGTGEYSNQPQHF | TGTGCCACCAGCAGAGGGACAGGTGAATATAGCAATCAGCCCCAGCATTTT
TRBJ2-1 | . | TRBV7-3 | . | CASSSHGGANNEQFF | TGTGCCAGCAGCTCCCATGGGGGGGCCAACAATGAGCAGTTCTTC
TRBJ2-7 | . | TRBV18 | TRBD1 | CASSPGQAAYEQYF | TGTGCCAGCTCACCGGGACAGGCTGCCTACGAGCAGTACTTC
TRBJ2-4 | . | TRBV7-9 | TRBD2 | CASSLGLAGGYKNIQYF | TGTGCCAGCAGCTTAGGCCTAGCGGGAGGGTACAAAAACATTCAGTACTTC
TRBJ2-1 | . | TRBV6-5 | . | CASSYSSRTDYNEQFF | TGTGCCAGCAGTTACTCTTCTCGGACTGATTACAATGAGCAGTTCTTC
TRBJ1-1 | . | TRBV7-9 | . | CASSLQGLTEAFF | TGTGCCAGCAGCTTACAGGGCCTCACTGAAGCTTTCTTT
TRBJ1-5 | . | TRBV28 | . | CASNPSFSNQPQHF | TGTGCCAGCAATCCTAGTTTTAGCAATCAGCCCCAGCATTTT
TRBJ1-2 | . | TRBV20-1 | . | CSASTPGAGYTF | TGCAGTGCTAGTACCCCAGGGGCGGGCTACACCTTC
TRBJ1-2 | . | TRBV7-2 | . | CASSLGAGTLSYGYTF | TGTGCCAGCAGCTTAGGGGCGGGGACCTTAAGCTATGGCTACACCTTC
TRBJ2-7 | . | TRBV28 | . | CASMMVSPGAYEQYF | TGTGCCAGCATGATGGTGAGTCCAGGGGCCTACGAGCAGTACTTC
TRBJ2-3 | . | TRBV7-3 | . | CASSTSTDTQYF | TGTGCCAGCAGTACTAGCACAGATACGCAGTATTTT
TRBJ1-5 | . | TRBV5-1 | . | CASSSQGARTNQPQHF | TGCGCCAGCAGCTCGCAAGGGGCACGGACCAATCAGCCCCAGCATTTT
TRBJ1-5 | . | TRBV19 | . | CASSPWGVEQPQHF | TGTGCCAGTAGCCCATGGGGGGTGGAGCAGCCCCAGCATTTT
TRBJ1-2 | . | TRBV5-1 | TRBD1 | CASSFLGGEDYGYTF | TGCGCCAGCAGCTTTCTAGGGGGCGAGGACTATGGCTACACCTTC
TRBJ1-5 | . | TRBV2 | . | CASRTTEVALAQHF | TGTGCCAGCAGGACGACTGAGGTAGCTCTGGCCCAGCATTTT
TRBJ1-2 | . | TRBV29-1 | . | CSVEDGGEVGYTF | TGCAGCGTTGAAGACGGCGGAGAGGTCGGCTACACCTTC
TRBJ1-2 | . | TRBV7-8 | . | CASRGRDYGYTF | TGTGCCAGCAGGGGCAGGGACTATGGCTACACCTTC
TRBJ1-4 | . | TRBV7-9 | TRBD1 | CASSLDRTGGSANEKLFF | TGTGCCAGCAGCTTAGACCGGACAGGGGGCTCAGCTAATGAAAAACTGTTTTTT
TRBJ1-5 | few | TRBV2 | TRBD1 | CASRDRDRGNQPQHF | TGTGCCAGCAGGGACCGGGACAGGGGGAATCAGCCCCAGCATTTT
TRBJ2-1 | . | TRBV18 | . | CASSPLVVSRLVGSYNEQFF | TGTGCCAGCTCACCCTTAGTGGTCTCTCGACTAGTTGGGTCCTACAATGAGCAGTTCTTC
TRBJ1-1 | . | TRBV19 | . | CASSFGNTEAFF | TGTGCCAGCTCGTTCGGGAACACTGAAGCTTTCTTT
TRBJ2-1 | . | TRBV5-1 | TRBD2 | CASSLSTSGGYNEQFF | TGCGCCAGCAGCTTGAGTACTAGCGGGGGCTACAATGAGCAGTTCTTC
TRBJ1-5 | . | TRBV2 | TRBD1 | CASRGGQLSNQPQHF | TGTGCCAGCAGGGGGGGACAGTTAAGCAATCAGCCCCAGCATTTT